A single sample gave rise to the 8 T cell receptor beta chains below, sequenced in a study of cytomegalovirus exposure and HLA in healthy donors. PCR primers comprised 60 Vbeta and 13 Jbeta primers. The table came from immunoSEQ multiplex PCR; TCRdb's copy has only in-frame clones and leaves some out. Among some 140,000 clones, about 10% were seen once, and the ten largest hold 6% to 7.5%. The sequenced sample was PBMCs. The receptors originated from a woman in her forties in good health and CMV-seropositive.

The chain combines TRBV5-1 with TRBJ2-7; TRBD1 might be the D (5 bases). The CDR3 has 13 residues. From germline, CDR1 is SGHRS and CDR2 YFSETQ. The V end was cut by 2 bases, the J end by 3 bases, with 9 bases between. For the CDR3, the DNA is TGCGCCAGCAGCTTAATGACAGACTACGAGCAGTACTTC. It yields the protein CASSLMTDYEQYF.

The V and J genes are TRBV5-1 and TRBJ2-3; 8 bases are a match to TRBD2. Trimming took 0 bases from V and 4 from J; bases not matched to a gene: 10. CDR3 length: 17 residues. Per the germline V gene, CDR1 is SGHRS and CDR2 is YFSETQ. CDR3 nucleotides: TGCGCCAGCAGCTTGGAGCAGGCGGGGGGCGTCGCAGATACGCAGTATTTT. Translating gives CASSLEQAGGVADTQYF.

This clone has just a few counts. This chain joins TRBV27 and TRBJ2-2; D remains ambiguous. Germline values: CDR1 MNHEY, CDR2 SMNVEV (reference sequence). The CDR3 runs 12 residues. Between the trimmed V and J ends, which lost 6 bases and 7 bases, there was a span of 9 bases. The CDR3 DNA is TGTGCCAGCAGCCCTATTGGCGGGGAGCTGTTTTTT. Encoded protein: CASSPIGGELFF.

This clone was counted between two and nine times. The CDR3 region has the DNA TGCGCCAGCAGCTTGAATGGTGCGGTGAACACTGAAGCTTTCTTT. Translating it yields CASSLNGAVNTEAFF. The V gene is TRBV5-1, the J gene TRBJ1-1; D unresolved. V lost 1 base, J lost 0 bases, and 10 bases lay in between. The V gene's germline CDR1 is SGHRS and CDR2 YFSETQ. The CDR3 is 15 residues long.

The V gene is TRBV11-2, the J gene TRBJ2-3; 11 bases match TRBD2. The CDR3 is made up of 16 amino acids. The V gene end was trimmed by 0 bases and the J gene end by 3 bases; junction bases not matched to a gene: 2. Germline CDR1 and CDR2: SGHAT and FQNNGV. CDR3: CASSLETSGVTDTQYF. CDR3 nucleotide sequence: TGTGCCAGCAGCTTAGAGACTAGCGGGGTAACAGATACGCAGTATTTT.

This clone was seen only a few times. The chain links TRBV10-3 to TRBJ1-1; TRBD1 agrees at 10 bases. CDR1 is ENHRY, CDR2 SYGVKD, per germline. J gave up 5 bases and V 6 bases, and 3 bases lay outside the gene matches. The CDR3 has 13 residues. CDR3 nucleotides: TGTGCCATCAGACCGGGACAGGGGACTGAAGCTTTCTTT. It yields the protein CAIRPGQGTEAFF.

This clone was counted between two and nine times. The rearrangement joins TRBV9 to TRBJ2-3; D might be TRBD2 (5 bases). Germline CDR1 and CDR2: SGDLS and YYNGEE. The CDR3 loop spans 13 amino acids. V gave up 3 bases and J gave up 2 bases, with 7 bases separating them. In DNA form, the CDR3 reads TGTGCCAGCAGCGCCGGGAACACAGATACGCAGTATTTT. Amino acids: CASSAGNTDTQYF.

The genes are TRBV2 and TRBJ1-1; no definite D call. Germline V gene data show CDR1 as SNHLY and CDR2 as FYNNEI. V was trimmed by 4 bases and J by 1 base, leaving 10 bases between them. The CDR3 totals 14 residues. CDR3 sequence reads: CASSGQARNTEAFF. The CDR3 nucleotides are TGTGCCAGCAGTGGCCAGGCCCGGAACACTGAAGCTTTCTTT.